Given below is one T cell receptor beta chain in context. Its specificity is unknown. The sample belongs to a study of OX40 agonist ivuxolimab in advanced cancers. Whole-study findings and limits: Some nonresponders also had low normalized T-cell clonal expansion.

Trimming removed 5 bases at V and 8 bases at J, with 19 bases between. The germline CDR1 and CDR2 sequences are SGHNT and YYREEE (reference sequence). The CDR3 is 14 amino acids. The table came from immunoSEQ multiplex PCR; TCRdb's copy has only in-frame clones and leaves some out. This sample carries almost 70,000 clones, 86% of them seen once, and the ten largest clones take roughly 8.6%. The sequence derives from an adult with an advanced solid tumor such as melanoma, head and neck, liver or kidney cancer. Sequences were derived from CD4+ or CD8+ T cells sorted from blood, sampled in a trial of the OX40 agonist ivuxolimab. The chain links TRBV5-4 to TRBJ1-2, with D possibly TRBD1 on 6 matching bases. This CDR3 is CASSSQQGVGGYTF. CDR3 nucleotide sequence: TGTGCCAGCAGTTCCCAACAGGGCGTGGGAGGCTACACCTTC.